Many counts were recorded for the clone carrying this T cell receptor beta chain. Its antigen is currently unknown. The sample originates from a study of T cell repertoires in cytomegalovirus infection. Study-level background: Epitope selection comprised recently identified HLA-C-restricted CMV epitopes and well-studied HLA-B-restricted CMV epitopes. Through public TCR beta signatures, both CMV infection and matching HLA type were indicated.

The germline gives CDR1 SGHTA, CDR2 FQGNSA. V shed 3 bases, J shed 6 bases, and the junction held 9 bases outside the gene matches. The CDR3 totals 16 residues. TCRdb used MiXCR to reprocess the reads, holding one entry per CDR3 protein. Of hundreds of thousands of distinct CDR3 sequences in the sample, around 29% were seen once. General observations from the study: HLA-C-restricted CMV clonotypes gave the most frequent clonotype in two of eight donors. Cumulative frequency of public TCR beta families picked out carriers of CMV plus the relevant HLA.

The rearrangement uses TRBV7-2 and TRBJ2-1; 9 bases align to TRBD2. The sequence derives from a human donor in good health (CMV status not recorded). Some clones in this sample may be carry-over from other donors' samples. The sequenced sample was cultured CD8+ T cells from PBMCs, obtained from culture after CMV antigen stimulation. The CDR3 bases are TGTGCCAGCAGCTTCCTCCCGGGACTAGCTTCCAATGAGCAGTTCTTC. Amino acid sequence: CASSFLPGLASNEQFF.